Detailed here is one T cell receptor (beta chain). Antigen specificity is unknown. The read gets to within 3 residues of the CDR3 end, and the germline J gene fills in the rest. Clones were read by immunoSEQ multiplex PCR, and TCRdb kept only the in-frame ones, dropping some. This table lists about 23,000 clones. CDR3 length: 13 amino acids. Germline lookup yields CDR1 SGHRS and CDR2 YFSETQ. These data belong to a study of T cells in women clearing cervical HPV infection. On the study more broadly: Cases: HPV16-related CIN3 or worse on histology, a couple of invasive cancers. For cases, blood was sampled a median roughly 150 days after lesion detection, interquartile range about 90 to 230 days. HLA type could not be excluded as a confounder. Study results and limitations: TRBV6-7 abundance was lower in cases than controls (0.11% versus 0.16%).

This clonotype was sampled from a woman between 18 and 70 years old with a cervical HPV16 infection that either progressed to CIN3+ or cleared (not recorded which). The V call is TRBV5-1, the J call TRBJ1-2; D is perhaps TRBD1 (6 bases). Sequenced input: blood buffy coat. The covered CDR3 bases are TGCGCCAGCAGCTTGGACTCCCAGGGGCGC. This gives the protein CASSLDSQGR. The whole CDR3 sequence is CASSLDSQGRYTF.